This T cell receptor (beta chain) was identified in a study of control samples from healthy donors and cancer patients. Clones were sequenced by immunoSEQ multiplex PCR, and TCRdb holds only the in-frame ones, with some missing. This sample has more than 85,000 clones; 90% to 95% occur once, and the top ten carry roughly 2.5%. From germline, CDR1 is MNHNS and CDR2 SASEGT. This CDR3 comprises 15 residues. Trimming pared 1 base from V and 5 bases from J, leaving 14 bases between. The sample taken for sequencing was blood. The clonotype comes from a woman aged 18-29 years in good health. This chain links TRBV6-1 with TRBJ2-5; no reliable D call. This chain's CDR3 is CASSEGGKISETQYF. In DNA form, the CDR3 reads TGTGCCAGCAGTGAAGGGGGTAAGATATCGGAGACCCAGTACTTC.